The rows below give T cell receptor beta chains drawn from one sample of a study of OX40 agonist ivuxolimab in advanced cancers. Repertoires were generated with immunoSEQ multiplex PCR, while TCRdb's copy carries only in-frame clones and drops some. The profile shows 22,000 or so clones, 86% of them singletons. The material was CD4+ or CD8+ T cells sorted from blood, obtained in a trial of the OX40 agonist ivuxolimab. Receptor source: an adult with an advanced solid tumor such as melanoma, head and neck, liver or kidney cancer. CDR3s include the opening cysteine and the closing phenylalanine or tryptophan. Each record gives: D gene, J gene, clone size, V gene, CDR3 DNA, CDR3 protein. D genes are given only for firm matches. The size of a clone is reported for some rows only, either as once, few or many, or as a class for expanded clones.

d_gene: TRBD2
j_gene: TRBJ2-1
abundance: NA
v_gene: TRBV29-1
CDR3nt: TGCAGCGTTGAAGTTGGCCTAGCGGGGGGGCCGACCTACAATGAGCAGTTCTTC
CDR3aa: CSVEVGLAGGPTYNEQFF

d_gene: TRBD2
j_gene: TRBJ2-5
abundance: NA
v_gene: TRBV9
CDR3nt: TGTGCCAGCAGCGTCTGGGGGGGTCTCCAAGAGACCCAGTACTTC
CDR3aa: CASSVWGGLQETQYF

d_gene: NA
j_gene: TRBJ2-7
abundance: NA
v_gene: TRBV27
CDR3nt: TGTGCCAGCAGTTTAGGACACCCGAGCTCCTACGAGCAGTACTTC
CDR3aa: CASSLGHPSSYEQYF

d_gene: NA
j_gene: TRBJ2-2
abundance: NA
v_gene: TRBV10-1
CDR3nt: TGCGCCAGCAGTTTCTACCTAAACACCGGGGAGCTGTTTTTT
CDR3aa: CASSFYLNTGELFF

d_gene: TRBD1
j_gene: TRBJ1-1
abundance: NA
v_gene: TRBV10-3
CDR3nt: TGTGCCATCACGGGGGGTCTTCAGGGGGATCAGATCACTGAAGCTTTCTTT
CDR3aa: CAITGGLQGDQITEAFF

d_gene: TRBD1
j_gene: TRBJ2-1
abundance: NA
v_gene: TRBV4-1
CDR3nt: TGCGCCAGCAGCCAAGATCGCATCCCTGGGACAGTCTACAATGAGCAGTTCTTC
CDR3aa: CASSQDRIPGTVYNEQFF

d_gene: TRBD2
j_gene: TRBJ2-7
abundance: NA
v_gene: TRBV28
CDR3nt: TGTGCCAGCAGCCCTGGGACTAGCGGGACCTCCTACGAGCAGTACTTC
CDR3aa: CASSPGTSGTSYEQYF

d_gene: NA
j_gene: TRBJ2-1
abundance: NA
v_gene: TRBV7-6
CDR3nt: TGTGCCAGCACCCTTAGCGGCGGGCCGAGCTCCTACAATGAGCAGTTCTTC
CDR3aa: CASTLSGGPSSYNEQFF

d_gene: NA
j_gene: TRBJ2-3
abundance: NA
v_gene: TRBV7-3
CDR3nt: TGTGCCAGCAGCTTAGGGACTCTTCGCACAGATACGCAGTATTTT
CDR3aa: CASSLGTLRTDTQYF

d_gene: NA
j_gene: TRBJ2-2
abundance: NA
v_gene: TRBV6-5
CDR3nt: TGTGCCAGCAGCTCCTCTCGGGGCGGTGGCGGGGAGCTGTTTTTT
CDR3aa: CASSSSRGGGGELFF

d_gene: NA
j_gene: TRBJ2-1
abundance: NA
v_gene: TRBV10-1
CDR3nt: TGCGCCAGCAGTGAGTCGTGGGGATACAATGAGCAGTTCTTC
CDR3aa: CASSESWGYNEQFF

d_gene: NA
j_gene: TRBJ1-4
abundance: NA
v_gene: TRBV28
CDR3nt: TGTGCCAGCACCCTAGGCAGGCTGAAAAAACTGTTTTTT
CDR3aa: CASTLGRLKKLFF

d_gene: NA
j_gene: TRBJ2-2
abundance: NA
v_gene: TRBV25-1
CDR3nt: TGTGCCAGCAGGATAGGTGGTACGGGGGAGCTGTTTTTT
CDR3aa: CASRIGGTGELFF

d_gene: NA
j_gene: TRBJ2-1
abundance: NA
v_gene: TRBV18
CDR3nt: TGTGCCAGCTCAGAAGGACCAGAACCTTACAATGAGCAGTTCTTC
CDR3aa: CASSEGPEPYNEQFF

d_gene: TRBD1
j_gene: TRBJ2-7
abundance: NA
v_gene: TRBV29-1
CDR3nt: TGCAGCGTTGACGATGGGACAGGGGGACCCTACGAGCAGTACTTC
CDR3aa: CSVDDGTGGPYEQYF

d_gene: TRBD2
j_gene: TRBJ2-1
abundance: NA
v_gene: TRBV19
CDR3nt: TGTGCCAGTAGTATATCTGGGCTAGCGGGTGAGCAGTTCTTC
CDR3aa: CASSISGLAGEQFF

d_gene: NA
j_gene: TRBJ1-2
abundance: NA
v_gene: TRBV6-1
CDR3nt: TGTGCCAGCAGGGCTTACGGAACCCTCTATGGCTACACCTTC
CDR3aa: CASRAYGTLYGYTF

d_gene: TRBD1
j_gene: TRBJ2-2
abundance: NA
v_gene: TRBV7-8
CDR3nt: TGTGCCAGCAGCACGGACAGGGGGCAAACCGGGGAGCTGTTTTTT
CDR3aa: CASSTDRGQTGELFF

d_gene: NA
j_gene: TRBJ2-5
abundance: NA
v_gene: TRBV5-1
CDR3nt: TGCGCCAGCAGCTTGGTCCCCAGCAGACAAGAGACCCAGTACTTC
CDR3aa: CASSLVPSRQETQYF

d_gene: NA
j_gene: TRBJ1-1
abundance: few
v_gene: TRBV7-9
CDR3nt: TGTGCCAGCAGCTCAACTAACTACAGACAGACCATGAACACTGAAGCTTTCTTT
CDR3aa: CASSSTNYRQTMNTEAFF

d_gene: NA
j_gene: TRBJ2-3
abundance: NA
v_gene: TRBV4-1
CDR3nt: TGCGCCAGCAGCCGGATCTCCAGCGCAGATACGCAGTATTTT
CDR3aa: CASSRISSADTQYF

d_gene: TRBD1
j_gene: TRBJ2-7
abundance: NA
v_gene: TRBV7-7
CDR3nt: TGTGCTAGCAGCGCAGGACAGGGGGGATACGAGCAGTACTTC
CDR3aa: CASSAGQGGYEQYF

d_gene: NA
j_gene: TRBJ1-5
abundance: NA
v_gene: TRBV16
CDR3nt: TGTGCCAGCAGCCAATCGGGTTTAGCGGACAGACGCAATCAGCCCCAGCATTTT
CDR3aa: CASSQSGLADRRNQPQHF

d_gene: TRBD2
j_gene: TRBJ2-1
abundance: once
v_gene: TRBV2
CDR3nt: TGTGCCAGCGTCGATAGCGGGCACAATGAGCAGTTCTTC
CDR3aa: CASVDSGHNEQFF

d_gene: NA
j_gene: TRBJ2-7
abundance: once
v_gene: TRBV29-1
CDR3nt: TGCAGCGGCCTAACGCTAGCCCCCTACGAGCAGTACTTC
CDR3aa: CSGLTLAPYEQYF

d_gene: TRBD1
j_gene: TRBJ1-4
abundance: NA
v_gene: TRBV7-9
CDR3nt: TGTGCCAGCAGCGTAGGGACAGGGGGTAAAGCTAATGAAAAACTGTTTTTT
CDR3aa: CASSVGTGGKANEKLFF

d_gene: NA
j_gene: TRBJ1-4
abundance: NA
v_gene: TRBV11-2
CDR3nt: TGTGCCAGCAGCTCCCCCGAGGGCATTGCTAATGAAAAACTGTTTTTT
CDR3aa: CASSSPEGIANEKLFF

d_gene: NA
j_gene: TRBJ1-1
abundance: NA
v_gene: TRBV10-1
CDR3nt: TGCGCCACCCGATTAGGAGATCGGGGTGAAGCTTTCTTT
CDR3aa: CATRLGDRGEAFF

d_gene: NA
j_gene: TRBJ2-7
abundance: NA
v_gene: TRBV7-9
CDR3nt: TGTGCCAGCAGCGCCCCCGGGACAGTATGGGGACTCTACGAGCAGTACTTC
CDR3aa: CASSAPGTVWGLYEQYF

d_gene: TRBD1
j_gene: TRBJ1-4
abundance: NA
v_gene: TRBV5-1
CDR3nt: TGCGCCAGTACCCCGGGACAGATTAATGAAAAACTGTTTTTT
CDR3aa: CASTPGQINEKLFF

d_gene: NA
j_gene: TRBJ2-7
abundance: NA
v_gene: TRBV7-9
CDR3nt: TGTGCCATCGAGTCCTACGAGCAGTACTTC
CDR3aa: CAIESYEQYF

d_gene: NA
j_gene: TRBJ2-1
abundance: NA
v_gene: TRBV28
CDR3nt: TGTGCCAGCAGTTTTGTCGGGCTGAGCTCCTACAATGAGCAGTTCTTC
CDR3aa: CASSFVGLSSYNEQFF

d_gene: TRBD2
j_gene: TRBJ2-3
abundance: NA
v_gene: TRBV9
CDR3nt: TGTGCCAGCAGCCCAGCCAGACTAGCGGGCACAGATACGCAGTATTTT
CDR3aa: CASSPARLAGTDTQYF

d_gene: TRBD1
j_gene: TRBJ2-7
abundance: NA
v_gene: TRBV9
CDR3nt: TGTGCCAGCAGCGTAGAAGGACAGGGGGCCCACGAGCAGTACTTC
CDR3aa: CASSVEGQGAHEQYF

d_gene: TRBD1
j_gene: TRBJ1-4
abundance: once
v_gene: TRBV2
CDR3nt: TGTGCCAGCATCACTTGGGACAGGATTAATGAAAAACTGTTTTTT
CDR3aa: CASITWDRINEKLFF

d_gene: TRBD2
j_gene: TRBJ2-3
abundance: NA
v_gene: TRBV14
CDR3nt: TGTGCCAGCAGCCAAGTCTGGCTAGCGGGGCCTGCCACAGATACGCAGTATTTT
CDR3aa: CASSQVWLAGPATDTQYF

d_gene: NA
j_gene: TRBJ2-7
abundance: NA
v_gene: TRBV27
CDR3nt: TGTGCCAGCAGGCAGGGGTGGGGTGACCGGGACGAGCAGTACTTC
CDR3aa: CASRQGWGDRDEQYF

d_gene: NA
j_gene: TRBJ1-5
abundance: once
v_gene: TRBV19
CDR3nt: TGTGCCAGTAGTATGGCAGATGATAGCAATCAGCCCCAGCATTTT
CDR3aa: CASSMADDSNQPQHF

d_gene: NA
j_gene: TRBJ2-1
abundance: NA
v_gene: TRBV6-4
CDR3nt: TGTGCCAGCAGTGACTCGGCCGGGGCCAATGAGCAGTTCTTC
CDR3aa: CASSDSAGANEQFF

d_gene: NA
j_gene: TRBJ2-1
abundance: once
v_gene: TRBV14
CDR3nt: TGTGCCAGCAGCCAATGGACGGGGGCCGGTGAGCAGTTCTTC
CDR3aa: CASSQWTGAGEQFF

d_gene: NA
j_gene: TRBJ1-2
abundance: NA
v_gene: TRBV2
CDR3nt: TGTGCCAGCAAATTGCGGGACTTTATTAACTATGGCTACACCTTC
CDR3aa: CASKLRDFINYGYTF

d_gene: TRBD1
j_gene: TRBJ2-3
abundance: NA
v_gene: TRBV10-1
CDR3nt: TGCGCCAGCTTAACTACAGGGGGACCTCCCGCAGATACGCAGTATTTT
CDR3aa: CASLTTGGPPADTQYF

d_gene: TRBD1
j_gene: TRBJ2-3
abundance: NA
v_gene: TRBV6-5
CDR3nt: TGTGCCAGCAGTGGCGGGGACAGGGCCACAGATACGCAGTATTTT
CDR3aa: CASSGGDRATDTQYF

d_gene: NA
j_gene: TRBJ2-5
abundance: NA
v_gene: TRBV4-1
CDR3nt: TGCGCCAGCAGCCAGGCCGTAGGTTTGGAGACCCAGTACTTC
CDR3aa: CASSQAVGLETQYF

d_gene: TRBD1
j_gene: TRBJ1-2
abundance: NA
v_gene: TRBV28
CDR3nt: TGTGCCAGCAGTTTACGGGGACAGGGGATCTATGGCTACACCTTC
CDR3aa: CASSLRGQGIYGYTF

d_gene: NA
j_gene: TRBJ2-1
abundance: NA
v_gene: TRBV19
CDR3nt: TGTGCCAGTACCCTCATCTCTCCAGGAGGCGGTTCAAATGAGCAGTTCTTC
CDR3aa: CASTLISPGGGSNEQFF

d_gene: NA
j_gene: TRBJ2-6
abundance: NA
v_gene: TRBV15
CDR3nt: TGTGCCACCAGCAAACACAGCAAACAACTCCTCCACTCTGGGGCCAACGTCCTGACTTTC
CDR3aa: CATSKHSKQLLHSGANVLTF